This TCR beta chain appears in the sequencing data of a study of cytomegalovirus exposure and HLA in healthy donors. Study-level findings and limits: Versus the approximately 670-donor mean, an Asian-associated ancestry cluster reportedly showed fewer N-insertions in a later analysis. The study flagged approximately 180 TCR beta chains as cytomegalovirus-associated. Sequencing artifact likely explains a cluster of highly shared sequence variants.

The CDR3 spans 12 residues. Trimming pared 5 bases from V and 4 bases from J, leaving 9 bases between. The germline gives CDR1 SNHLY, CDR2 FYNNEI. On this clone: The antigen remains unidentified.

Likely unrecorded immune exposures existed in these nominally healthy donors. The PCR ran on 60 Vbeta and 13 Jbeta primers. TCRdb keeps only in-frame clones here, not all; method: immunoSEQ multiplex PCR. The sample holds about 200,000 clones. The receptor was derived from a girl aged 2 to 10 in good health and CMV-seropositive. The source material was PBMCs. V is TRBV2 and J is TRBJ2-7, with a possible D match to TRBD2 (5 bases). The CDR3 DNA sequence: TGTGCCAGCAGTATCGGACTTTACGAGCAGTACTTC. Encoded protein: CASSIGLYEQYF. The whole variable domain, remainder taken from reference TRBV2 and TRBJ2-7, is EPEVTQTPSHQVTQMGQEVILRCVPISNHLYFYWYRQILGQKVEFLVSFYNNEISEKSEIFDDQFSVERPDGSNFTLKIRSTKLEDSAMYFCASSIGLYEQYFGPGTRLTVT.